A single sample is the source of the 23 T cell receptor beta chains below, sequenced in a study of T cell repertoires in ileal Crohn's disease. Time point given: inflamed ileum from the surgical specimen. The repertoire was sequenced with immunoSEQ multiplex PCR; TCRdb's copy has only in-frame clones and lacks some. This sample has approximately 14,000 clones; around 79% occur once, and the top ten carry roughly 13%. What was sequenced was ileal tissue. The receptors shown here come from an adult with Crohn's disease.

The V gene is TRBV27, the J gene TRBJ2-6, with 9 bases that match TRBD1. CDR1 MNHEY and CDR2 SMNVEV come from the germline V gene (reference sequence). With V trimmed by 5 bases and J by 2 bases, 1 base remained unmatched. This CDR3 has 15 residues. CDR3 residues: CASSGTGPGANVLTF. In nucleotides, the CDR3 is TGTGCCAGCAGTGGGACAGGGCCTGGGGCCAACGTCCTGACTTTC.

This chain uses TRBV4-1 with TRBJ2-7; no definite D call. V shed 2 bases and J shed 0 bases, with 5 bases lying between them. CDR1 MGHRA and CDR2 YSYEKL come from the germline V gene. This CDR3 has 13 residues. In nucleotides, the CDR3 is TGCGCCAGCAGCCAAAAGGACTCCTACGAGCAGTACTTC. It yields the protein CASSQKDSYEQYF.

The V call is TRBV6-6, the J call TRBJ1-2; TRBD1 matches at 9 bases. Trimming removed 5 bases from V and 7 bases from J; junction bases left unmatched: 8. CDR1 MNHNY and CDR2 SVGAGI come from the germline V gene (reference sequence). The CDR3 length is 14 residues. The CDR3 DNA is TGTGCCAGCAGTGGGACAGGGCAGCAGGGTGGCTACACCTTC. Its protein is CASSGTGQQGGYTF.

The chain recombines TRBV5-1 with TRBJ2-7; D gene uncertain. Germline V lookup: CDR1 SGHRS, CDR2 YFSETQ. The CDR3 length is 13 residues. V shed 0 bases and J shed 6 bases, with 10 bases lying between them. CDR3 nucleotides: TGCGCCAGCAGCTTGGAGGGTAGGGCCGAGCAGTACTTC. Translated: CASSLEGRAEQYF.

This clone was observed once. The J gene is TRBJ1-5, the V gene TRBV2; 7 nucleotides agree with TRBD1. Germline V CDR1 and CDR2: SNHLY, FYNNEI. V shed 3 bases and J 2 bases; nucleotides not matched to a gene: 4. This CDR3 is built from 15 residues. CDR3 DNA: TGTGCCAGCAGTGAGACAGGGAGAGGCAATCAGCCCCAGCATTTT. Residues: CASSETGRGNQPQHF.

The CDR3 reads CASSPGQDYTEAFF. In DNA form, the CDR3 reads TGTGCCAGCAGTCCGGGACAGGACTACACTGAAGCTTTCTTT. V and J are TRBV6-1 and TRBJ1-1, with 8 bases fitting TRBD1. Germline V gene lookup returns CDR1 MNHNS and CDR2 SASEGT. The CDR3 totals 14 residues. The junction had 5 bases not matched to a gene; V was cut back by 5 bases and J by 3 bases.

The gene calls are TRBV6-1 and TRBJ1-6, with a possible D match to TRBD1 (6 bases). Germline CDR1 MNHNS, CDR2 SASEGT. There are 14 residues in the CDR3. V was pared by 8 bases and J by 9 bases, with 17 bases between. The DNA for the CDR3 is TGTGCCAGCCGGTTAACAGGGAATATTTCACCCCTCCACTTT. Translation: CASRLTGNISPLHF.

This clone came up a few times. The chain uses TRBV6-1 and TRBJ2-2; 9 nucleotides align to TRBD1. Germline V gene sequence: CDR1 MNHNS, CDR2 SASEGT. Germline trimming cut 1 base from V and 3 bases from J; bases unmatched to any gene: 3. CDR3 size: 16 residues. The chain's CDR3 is CASSEGTGADTGELFF. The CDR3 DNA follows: TGTGCCAGCAGTGAAGGGACAGGGGCGGACACCGGGGAGCTGTTTTTT.

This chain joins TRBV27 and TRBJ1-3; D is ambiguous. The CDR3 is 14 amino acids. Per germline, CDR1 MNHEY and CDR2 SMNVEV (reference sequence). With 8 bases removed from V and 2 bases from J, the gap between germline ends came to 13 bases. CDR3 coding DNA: TGTGCCAGCGGCCTTAGAGGAGCTGGAAACACCATATATTTT. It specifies CASGLRGAGNTIYF.

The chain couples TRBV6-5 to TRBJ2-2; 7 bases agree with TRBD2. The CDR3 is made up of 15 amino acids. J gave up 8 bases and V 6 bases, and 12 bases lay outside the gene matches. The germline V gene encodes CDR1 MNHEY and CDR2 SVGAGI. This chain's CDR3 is CASSSAGLFKGELFF. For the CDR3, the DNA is TGTGCCAGCAGCTCCGCGGGACTATTTAAAGGGGAGCTGTTTTTT.

The CDR3: CASSQSRRLNTGELFF. The CDR3 bases are TGTGCCAGTAGTCAATCTAGAAGATTGAACACCGGGGAGCTGTTTTTT. The genes are TRBV19 and TRBJ2-2; D remains ambiguous. The length of the CDR3 is 16 residues. With 5 bases removed from V and 1 base from J, the gap between germline ends came to 14 bases. Germline lookup yields CDR1 LNHDA and CDR2 SQIVND (reference sequence).

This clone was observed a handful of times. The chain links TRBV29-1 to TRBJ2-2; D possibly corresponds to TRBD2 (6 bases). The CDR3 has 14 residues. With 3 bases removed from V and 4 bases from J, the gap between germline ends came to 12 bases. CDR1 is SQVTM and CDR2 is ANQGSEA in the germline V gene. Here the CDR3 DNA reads TGCAGCGTTGACACTAGCTTCGCCACCGGGGAGCTGTTTTTT. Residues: CSVDTSFATGELFF.

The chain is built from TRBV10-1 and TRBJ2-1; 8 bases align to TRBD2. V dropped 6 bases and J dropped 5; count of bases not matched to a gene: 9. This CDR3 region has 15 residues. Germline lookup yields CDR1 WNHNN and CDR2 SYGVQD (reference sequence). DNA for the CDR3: TGCGCCAGCAGGTTAGCGGGGAGCCCGGACAATGAGCAGTTCTTC. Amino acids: CASRLAGSPDNEQFF.

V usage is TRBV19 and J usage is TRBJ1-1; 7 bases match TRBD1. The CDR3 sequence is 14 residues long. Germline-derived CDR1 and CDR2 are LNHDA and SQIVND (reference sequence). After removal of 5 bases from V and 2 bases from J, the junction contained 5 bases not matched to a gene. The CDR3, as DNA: TGTGCCAGTAGTGAGGACAGGCTAAACACTGAAGCTTTCTTT. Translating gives CASSEDRLNTEAFF.

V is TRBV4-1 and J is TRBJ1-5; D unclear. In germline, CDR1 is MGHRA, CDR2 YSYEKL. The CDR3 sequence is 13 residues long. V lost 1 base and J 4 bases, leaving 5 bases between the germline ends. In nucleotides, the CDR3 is TGCGCCAGCAGCCAAGGGGTAAATCAGCCCCAGCATTTT. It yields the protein CASSQGVNQPQHF.

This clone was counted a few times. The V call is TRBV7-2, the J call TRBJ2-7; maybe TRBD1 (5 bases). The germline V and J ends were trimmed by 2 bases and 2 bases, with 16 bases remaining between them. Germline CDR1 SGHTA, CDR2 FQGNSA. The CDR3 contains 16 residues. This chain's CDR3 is CASSLRSEWGTYEQYF. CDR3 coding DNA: TGTGCCAGCAGCTTAAGGTCTGAATGGGGCACCTACGAGCAGTACTTC.

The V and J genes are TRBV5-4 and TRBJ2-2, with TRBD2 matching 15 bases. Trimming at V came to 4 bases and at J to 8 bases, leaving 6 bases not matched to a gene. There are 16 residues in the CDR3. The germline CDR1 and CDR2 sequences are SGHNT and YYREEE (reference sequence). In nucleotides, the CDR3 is TGTGCCAGCAGCCAGGGACTAGCGGGGGGTCAAGGGGAGCTGTTTTTT. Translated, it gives CASSQGLAGGQGELFF.

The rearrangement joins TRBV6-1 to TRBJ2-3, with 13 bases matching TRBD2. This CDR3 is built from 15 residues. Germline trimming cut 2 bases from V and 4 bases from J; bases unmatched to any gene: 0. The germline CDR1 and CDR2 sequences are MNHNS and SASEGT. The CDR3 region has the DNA TGTGCCAGCAGTGAAACTAGCGGGGGGGCAGATACGCAGTATTTT. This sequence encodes CASSETSGGADTQYF.

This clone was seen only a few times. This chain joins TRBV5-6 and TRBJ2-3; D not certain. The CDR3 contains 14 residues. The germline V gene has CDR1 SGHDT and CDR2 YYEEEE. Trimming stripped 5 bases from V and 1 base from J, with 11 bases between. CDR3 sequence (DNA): TGTGCCAGCAGTTTGTGGGAAGGCACAGATACGCAGTATTTT. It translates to CASSLWEGTDTQYF.

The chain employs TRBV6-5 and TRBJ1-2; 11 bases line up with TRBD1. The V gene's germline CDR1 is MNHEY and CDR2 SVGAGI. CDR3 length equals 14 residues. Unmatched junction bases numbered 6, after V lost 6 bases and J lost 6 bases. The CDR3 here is CASSLSGQGDGYTF. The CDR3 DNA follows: TGTGCCAGCAGCCTATCGGGACAGGGGGATGGCTACACCTTC.

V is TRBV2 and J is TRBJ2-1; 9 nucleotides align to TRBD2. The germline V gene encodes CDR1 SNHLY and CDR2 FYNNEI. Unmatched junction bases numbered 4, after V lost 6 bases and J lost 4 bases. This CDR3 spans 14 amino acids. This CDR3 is CASRGGGVYNEQFF. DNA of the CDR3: TGTGCCAGCAGGGGCGGGGGGGTATACAATGAGCAGTTCTTC. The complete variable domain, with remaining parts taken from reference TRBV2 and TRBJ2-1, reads EPEVTQTPSHQVTQMGQEVILRCVPISNHLYFYWYRQILGQKVEFLVSFYNNEISEKSEIFDDQFSVERPDGSNFTLKIRSTKLEDSAMYFCASRGGGVYNEQFFGPGTRLTVL.

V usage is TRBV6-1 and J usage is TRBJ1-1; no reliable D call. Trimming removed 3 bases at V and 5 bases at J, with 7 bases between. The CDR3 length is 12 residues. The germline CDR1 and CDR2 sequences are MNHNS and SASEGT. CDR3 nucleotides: TGTGCCAGCAGTGAGGGTCAGACTGAAGCTTTCTTT. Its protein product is CASSEGQTEAFF.

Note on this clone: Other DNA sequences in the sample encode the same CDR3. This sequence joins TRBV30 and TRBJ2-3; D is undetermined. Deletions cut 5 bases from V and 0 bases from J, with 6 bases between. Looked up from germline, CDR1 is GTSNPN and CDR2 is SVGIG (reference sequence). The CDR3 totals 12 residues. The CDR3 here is CAWSVSTDTQYF. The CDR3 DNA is TGTGCCTGGTCGGTGAGCACAGATACGCAGTATTTT.